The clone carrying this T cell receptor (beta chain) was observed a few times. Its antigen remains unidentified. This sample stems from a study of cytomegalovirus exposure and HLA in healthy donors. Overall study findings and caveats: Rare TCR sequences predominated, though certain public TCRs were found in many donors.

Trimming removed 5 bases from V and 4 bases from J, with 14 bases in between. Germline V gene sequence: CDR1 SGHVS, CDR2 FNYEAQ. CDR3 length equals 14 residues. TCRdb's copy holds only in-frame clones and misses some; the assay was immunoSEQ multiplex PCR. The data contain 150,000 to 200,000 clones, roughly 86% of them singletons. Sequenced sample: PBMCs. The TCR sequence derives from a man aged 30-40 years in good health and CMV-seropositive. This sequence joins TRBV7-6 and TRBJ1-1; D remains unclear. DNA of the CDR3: TGTGCCAGCAGCCCGGACTGGGCTCTCACTGAAGCTTTCTTT. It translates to CASSPDWALTEAFF. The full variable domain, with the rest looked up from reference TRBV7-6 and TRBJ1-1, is GAGVSQSPRYKVTKRGQDVALRCDPISGHVSLYWYRQALGQGPEFLTYFNYEAQQDKSGLPNDRFSAERPEGSISTLTIQRTEQRDSAMYRCASSPDWALTEAFFGQGTRLTVV.